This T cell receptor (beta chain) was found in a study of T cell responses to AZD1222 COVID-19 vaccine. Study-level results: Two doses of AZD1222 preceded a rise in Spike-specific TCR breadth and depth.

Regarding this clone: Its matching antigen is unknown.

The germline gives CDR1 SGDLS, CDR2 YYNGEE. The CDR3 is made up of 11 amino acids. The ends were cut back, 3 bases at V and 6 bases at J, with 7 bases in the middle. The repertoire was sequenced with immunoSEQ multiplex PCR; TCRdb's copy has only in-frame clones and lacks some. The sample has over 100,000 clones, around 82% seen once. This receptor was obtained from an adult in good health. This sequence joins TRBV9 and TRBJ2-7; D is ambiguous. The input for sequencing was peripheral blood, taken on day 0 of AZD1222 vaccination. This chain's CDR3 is CASSGHGEQYF. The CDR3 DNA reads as TGTGCCAGCAGCGGACATGGCGAGCAGTACTTC.